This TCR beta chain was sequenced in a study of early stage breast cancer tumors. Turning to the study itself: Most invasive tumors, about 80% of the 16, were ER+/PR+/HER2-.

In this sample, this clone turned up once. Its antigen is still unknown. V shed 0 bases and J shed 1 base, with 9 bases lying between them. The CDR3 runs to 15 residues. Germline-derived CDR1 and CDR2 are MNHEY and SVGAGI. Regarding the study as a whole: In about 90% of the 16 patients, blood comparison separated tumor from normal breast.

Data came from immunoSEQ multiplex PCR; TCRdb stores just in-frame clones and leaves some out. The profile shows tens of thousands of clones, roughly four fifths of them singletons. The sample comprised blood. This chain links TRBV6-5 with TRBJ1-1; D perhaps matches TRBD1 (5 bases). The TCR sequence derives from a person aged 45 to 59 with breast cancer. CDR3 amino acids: CASSYSGRTNTEAFF. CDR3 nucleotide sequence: TGTGCCAGCAGTTACTCGGGGCGCACGAACACTGAAGCTTTCTTT.